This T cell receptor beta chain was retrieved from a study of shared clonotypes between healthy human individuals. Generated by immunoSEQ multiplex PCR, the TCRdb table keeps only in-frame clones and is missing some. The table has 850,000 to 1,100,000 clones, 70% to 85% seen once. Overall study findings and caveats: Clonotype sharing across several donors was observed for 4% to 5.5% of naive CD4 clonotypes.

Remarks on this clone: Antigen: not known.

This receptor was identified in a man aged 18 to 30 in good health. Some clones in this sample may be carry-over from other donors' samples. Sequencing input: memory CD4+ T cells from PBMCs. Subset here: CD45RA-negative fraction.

The CDR3 sequence is CASSSGLRGAKNIQYF. In nucleotides, the CDR3 is TGTGCCAGCAGCTCAGGACTTCGGGGTGCCAAAAACATTCAGTACTTC. This chain uses TRBV11-1 with TRBJ2-4, with D possibly TRBD2 on 5 matching bases. Trimming left V 4 bases short and J 1 base short, with 14 bases between. Germline CDR1 is SGHAT and CDR2 is FQDESV (reference sequence). The length of the CDR3 is 16 residues. The complete variable domain, with remaining parts taken from reference TRBV11-1 and TRBJ2-4, reads EAEVAQSPRYKITEKSQAVAFWCDPISGHATLYWYRQILGQGPELLVQFQDESVVDDSQLPKDRFSAERLKGVDSTLKIQPAELGDSAMYLCASSSGLRGAKNIQYFGAGTRLSVL.